This entry is about one T cell receptor (beta chain). Antigen specificity is unknown. PCR was performed using 60 Vbeta and 13 Jbeta primers. Sequencing was performed with immunoSEQ multiplex PCR; in TCRdb, only in-frame clones are kept and a portion is missing. Of about 72,000 clones in the sample, 82% are singletons; the top ten hold 1.9%. The data were obtained in a study of cytomegalovirus exposure and HLA in healthy donors. Study as a whole: Among the roughly 370 genotyped donors, over 70% were placed in the Caucasian-associated ancestry cluster.

Whole-study findings and limits: In a later analysis, TCR beta V- and J-gene trimming was associated with a missense DCLRE1C variant. Fewer N-insertions than the approximately 700-donor mean were reportedly shown by an Asian-associated ancestry cluster in a later analysis. Around 160 TCR beta chains were listed as cytomegalovirus-associated.

The sequence derives from a man between 18 and 29 years old in good health and CMV-seronegative. The sequencing sample was made of PBMCs.

The DNA for the CDR3 is TGTGCCAGCAGTACAGGGGGTCCCAATCAGCCCCAGCATTTT. Protein product: CASSTGGPNQPQHF. The chain combines TRBV6-5 with TRBJ1-5; 8 nucleotides agree with TRBD1. CDR1 is MNHEY, CDR2 SVGAGI, per germline. This CDR3 is built from 14 residues. Losses at the gene ends were 5 bases for V and 3 bases for J; bases not matched to a gene: 3.